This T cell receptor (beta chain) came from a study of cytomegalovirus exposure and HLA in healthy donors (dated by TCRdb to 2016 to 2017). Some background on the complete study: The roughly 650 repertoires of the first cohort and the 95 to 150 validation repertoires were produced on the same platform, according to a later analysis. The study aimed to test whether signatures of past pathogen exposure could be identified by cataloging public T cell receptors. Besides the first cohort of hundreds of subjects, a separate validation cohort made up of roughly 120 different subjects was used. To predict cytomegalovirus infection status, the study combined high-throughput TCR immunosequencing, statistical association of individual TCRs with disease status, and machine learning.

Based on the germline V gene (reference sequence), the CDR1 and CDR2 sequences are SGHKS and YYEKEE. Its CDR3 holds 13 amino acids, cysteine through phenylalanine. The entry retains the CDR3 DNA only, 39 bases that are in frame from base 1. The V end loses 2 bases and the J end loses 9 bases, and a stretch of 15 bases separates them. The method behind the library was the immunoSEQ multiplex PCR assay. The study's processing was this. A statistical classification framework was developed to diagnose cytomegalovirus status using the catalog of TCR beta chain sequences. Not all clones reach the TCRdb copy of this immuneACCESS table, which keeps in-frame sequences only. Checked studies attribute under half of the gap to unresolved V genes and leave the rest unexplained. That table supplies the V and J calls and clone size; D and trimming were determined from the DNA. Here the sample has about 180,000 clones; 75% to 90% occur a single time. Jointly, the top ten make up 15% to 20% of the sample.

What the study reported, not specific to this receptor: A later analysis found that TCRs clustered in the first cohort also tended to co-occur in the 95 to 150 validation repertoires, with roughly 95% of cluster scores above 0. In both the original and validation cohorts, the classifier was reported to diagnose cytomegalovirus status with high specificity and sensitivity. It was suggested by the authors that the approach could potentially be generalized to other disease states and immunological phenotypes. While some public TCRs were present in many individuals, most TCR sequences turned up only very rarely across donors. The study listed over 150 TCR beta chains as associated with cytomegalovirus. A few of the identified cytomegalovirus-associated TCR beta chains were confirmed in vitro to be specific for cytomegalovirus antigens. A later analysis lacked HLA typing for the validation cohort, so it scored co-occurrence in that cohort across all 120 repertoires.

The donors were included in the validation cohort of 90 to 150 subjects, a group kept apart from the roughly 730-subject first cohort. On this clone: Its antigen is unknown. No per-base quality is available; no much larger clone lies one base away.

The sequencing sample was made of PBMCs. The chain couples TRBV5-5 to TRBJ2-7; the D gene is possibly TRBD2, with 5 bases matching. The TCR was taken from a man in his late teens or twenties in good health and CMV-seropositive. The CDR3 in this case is CASSLPERIVQYF. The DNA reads TGTGCCAGCAGCTTACCAGAGCGGATTGTGCAGTACTTC.